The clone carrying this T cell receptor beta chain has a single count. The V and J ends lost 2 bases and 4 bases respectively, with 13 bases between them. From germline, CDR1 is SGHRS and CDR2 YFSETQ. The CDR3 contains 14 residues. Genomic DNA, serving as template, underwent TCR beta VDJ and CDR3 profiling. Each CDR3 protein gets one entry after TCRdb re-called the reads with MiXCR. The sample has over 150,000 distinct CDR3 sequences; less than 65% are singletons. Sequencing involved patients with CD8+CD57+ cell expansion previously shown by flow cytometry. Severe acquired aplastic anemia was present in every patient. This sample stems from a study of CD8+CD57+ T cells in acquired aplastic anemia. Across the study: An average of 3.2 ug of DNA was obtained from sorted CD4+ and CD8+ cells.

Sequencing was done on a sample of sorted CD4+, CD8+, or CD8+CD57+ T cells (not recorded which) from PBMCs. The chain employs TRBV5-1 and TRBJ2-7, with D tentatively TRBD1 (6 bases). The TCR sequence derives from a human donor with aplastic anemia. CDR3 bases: TGCGCCAGCAGCTTTGAGGGGGAGAGGTACGAGCAGTACTTC. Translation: CASSFEGERYEQYF.